Below are 5 T cell receptor beta chains sequenced from a single sample in a study of cytomegalovirus exposure and HLA in healthy donors. This PCR relied on a set of 60 Vbeta primers and 13 Jbeta primers. TCRdb's copy holds only in-frame clones and misses some; the assay was immunoSEQ multiplex PCR. This sample has some 160,000 clones; approximately 86% occur once, and the top ten carry around 1.8%. Sequencing was done on a sample of PBMCs. The receptors were gathered from a young woman in good health and CMV-seronegative.

This clone appeared once. The rearrangement joins TRBV7-6 to TRBJ2-7, with D unclear. CDR1 and CDR2 (germline): SGHVS, FNYEAQ. V was cut by 3 bases and J by 4 bases, with 10 bases left in between. The CDR3 extends over 13 amino acids. This CDR3 reads CASSFYQAYEQYF. The CDR3 DNA follows: TGTGCCAGCAGCTTCTATCAGGCTTACGAGCAGTACTTC.

This clone was counted a few times. This chain joins TRBV27 and TRBJ1-3; no definite D call. The ends were cut back, 7 bases at V and 4 bases at J, with 5 bases in the middle. The CDR3 extends over 11 amino acids. Germline V CDR1 and CDR2: MNHEY, SMNVEV (reference sequence). The CDR3 is CASIFGNTIYF. The CDR3 DNA follows: TGTGCCAGCATCTTCGGAAACACCATATATTTT.

This clone is a singleton in its sample. The rearrangement links TRBV7-2 to TRBJ1-6; D remains ambiguous. Trimming took 1 base from V and 9 from J, leaving 13 bases between them. CDR1 is SGHTA and CDR2 is FQGNSA in the germline V gene. CDR3 length: 15 residues. The CDR3 loop is CASSLVADSVSPLHF. For the CDR3, the DNA is TGTGCCAGCAGCTTAGTTGCGGATTCGGTTTCACCCCTCCACTTT.

This sequence joins TRBV15 and TRBJ2-1, with D tentatively TRBD2 (7 bases). The germline V gene encodes CDR1 LNHNV and CDR2 YYDKDF (reference sequence). Trimming left V 2 bases short and J 0 bases short, with 14 bases between. The CDR3 extends over 17 amino acids. This chain's CDR3 is CATSRPRGGRSYNEQFF. DNA for the CDR3: TGTGCCACCAGCAGACCAAGGGGGGGCCGCTCCTACAATGAGCAGTTCTTC. Supplemented by reference TRBV15 and TRBJ2-1, the full variable domain reads DAMVIQNPRYQVTQFGKPVTLSCSQTLNHNVMYWYQQKSSQAPKLLFHYYDKDFNNEADTPDNFQSRRPNTSFCFLDIRSPGLGDTAMYLCATSRPRGGRSYNEQFFGPGTRLTVL.

The rearrangement joins TRBV7-9 to TRBJ2-1; TRBD2 might be the D (5 bases). Per the germline V gene, CDR1 is SEHNR and CDR2 is FQNEAQ (reference sequence). CDR3 length: 15 amino acids. V was trimmed by 5 bases and J by 6 bases, leaving 17 bases between them. The DNA for the CDR3 is TGTGCCAGCAGCCGGAGACCGGGATACGGCAATGAGCAGTTCTTC. Its protein product is CASSRRPGYGNEQFF.